Following are 27 T cell receptor beta chains from one sample sequenced in a study of shared clonotypes between healthy human individuals. Sequencing used immunoSEQ multiplex PCR; TCRdb keeps in-frame clones, though not all of them. The table lists 1.5 million to 1.9 million clones, around 98% of them singletons. Material: naive CD4+ T cells sorted from blood. Subset defined: CD45RA+ positively selected. The receptors were gathered from a man aged 25-45 years in good health.

The chain joins TRBV2 to TRBJ1-2, with no clear D. The V and J ends lost 3 bases and 6 bases respectively, with 14 bases between them. The CDR3 is 14 amino acids. Germline CDR1 is SNHLY and CDR2 is FYNNEI. The CDR3 region is CASSESRTVNGYTF. CDR3 nucleotides: TGTGCCAGCAGTGAGAGCAGGACTGTTAATGGCTACACCTTC.

V gene TRBV28 combines with J gene TRBJ2-7, with 7 bases that match TRBD1. V dropped 5 bases and J dropped 3; count of bases not matched to a gene: 10. The CDR3 contains 15 residues. Germline values: CDR1 MDHEN, CDR2 SYDVKM. CDR3 protein: CASSAPGQRSYEQYF. CDR3 bases: TGTGCCAGCAGTGCTCCGGGACAGAGGAGCTACGAGCAGTACTTC. Filled out from reference TRBV28 and TRBJ2-7, the complete variable domain reads DVKVTQSSRYLVKRTGEKVFLECVQDMDHENMFWYRQDPGLGLRLIYFSYDVKMKEKGDIPEGYSVSREKKERFSLILESASTNQTSMYLCASSAPGQRSYEQYFGPGTRLTVT.

The chain carries TRBV27 and TRBJ1-5, with TRBD1 as a possible D gene (5 bases). The CDR3 spans 14 residues. Germline V gives CDR1 MNHEY, CDR2 SMNVEV (reference sequence). Trimming pared 6 bases from V and 7 bases from J, leaving 16 bases between. For the CDR3, the DNA is TGTGCCAGCAGACCCGCAGAGGGGTGGCAGCCCCAGCATTTT. Its translation: CASRPAEGWQPQHF.

The gene calls are TRBV15 and TRBJ1-5; D is uncertain. Germline CDR1 and CDR2: LNHNV and YYDKDF (reference sequence). The CDR3 has 15 residues. V gave up 5 bases and J gave up 3 bases, with 14 bases separating them. CDR3 nucleotide sequence: TGTGCCACCAGCTTCGGGCCCCGTCCCAATCAGCCCCAGCATTTT. It codes for CATSFGPRPNQPQHF.

The CDR3 sequence is CSASSVTEAFF. CDR3 DNA sequence: TGCAGTGCTAGTTCGGTTACTGAAGCTTTCTTT. The J gene is TRBJ1-1, the V gene TRBV20-1; D call uncertain. Looked up from germline, CDR1 is DFQATT and CDR2 is SNEGSKA (reference sequence). CDR3 length: 11 amino acids. Trimming left V 3 bases short and J 5 bases short, with 7 bases between.

J is TRBJ1-2 and V is TRBV7-9; the match to TRBD1 covers 8 bases. The CDR3 covers 13 residues. With V trimmed by 7 bases and J by 6 bases, 7 bases remained unmatched. The germline CDR1 and CDR2 sequences are SEHNR and FQNEAQ (reference sequence). The CDR3 here is CASTGQGANGYTF. The CDR3 nucleotides read TGTGCCAGCACAGGACAGGGTGCGAATGGCTACACCTTC.

The chain employs TRBV23-1 and TRBJ2-7; no clear D. TRBV23-1 is treated as an ORF (open reading frame) with a function not yet certain. The CDR3 consists of 17 residues. V lost 8 bases, J lost 5 bases, and 28 bases lay in between. The CDR3 is CASSSYPPRVYRDEQYF. Here the CDR3 DNA reads TGCGCCAGCTCCTCATACCCCCCTCGAGTTTATCGGGACGAGCAGTACTTC.

The V and J genes are TRBV7-9 and TRBJ2-1; D is possibly TRBD1 (6 bases). V lost 7 bases and J lost 4, with 14 bases in between. Germline V CDR1 and CDR2: SEHNR, FQNEAQ (reference sequence). The length of the CDR3 is 14 residues. CDR3 DNA sequence: TGTGCCAGCACCCTCGACAGGCAATACAATGAGCAGTTCTTC. This gives the protein CASTLDRQYNEQFF.

The J gene is TRBJ2-3, the V gene TRBV4-2; 9 positions match TRBD2. Germline CDR1 reads LGHNA; CDR2 reads YNFKEQ. The CDR3 is 16 amino acids. V was clipped by 3 bases and J by 2 bases; unmatched bases: 6. The DNA of the CDR3 is TGTGCCAGCAGCCAGAGGACTAGCGCCTACACAGATACGCAGTATTTT. Translating gives CASSQRTSAYTDTQYF.

This rearrangement joins TRBV9 to TRBJ2-7; D remains unclear. Germline values: CDR1 SGDLS, CDR2 YYNGEE. The CDR3 loop spans 14 amino acids. The germline V and J ends were trimmed by 4 bases and 2 bases, with 13 bases remaining between them. CDR3 in amino acids: CASSPDTGTYEQYF. CDR3 coding DNA: TGTGCCAGCAGCCCTGACACGGGTACCTACGAGCAGTACTTC.

This chain joins TRBV13 and TRBJ2-3; D ambiguous. Germline V CDR1 and CDR2: PRHDT, FYEKMQ (reference sequence). CDR3 length: 10 amino acids. Trimming pared 1 base from V and 7 bases from J, leaving 0 bases between. CDR3 in DNA: TGTGCCAGCAGCTTAGATACGCAGTATTTT. Its protein product is CASSLDTQYF.

This clone was detected once. The chain carries TRBV4-1 and TRBJ2-3; a weak D match, TRBD1 (6 bases). Trimming removed 5 bases from V and 4 bases from J, with 16 bases in between. The CDR3 is 15 residues long. CDR1 and CDR2 (germline): MGHRA, YSYEKL. CDR3 sequence (DNA): TGCGCCAGCAGCTTCCAGGGGAGATCAGCAGATACGCAGTATTTT. Translated: CASSFQGRSADTQYF.

V gene TRBV29-1 combines with J gene TRBJ2-1, with 11 bases lining up with TRBD1. This CDR3 has 15 residues. Per germline, CDR1 SQVTM and CDR2 ANQGSEA. V lost 5 bases, J lost 1 base, and 4 bases stayed unmatched. The chain's CDR3 is CSVSRDRGSYNEQFF. The CDR3 nucleotides read TGCAGCGTTAGCCGGGACAGGGGGTCCTACAATGAGCAGTTCTTC.

Here the CDR3 DNA reads TGTGCCAGCAGTCGGACAGGGGATTCCTACAATGAGCAGTTCTTC. This codes for CASSRTGDSYNEQFF. The chain employs TRBV6-5 and TRBJ2-1; 9 nucleotides align to TRBD1. The CDR3 totals 15 residues. V shed 5 bases, J shed 1 base, and the junction held 3 bases outside the gene matches. The germline V gene encodes CDR1 MNHEY and CDR2 SVGAGI.

The chain carries TRBV28 and TRBJ2-1; TRBD2 matches 8 bases. Germline assignment: CDR1 MDHEN and CDR2 SYDVKM. J gave up 6 bases and V 2 bases, and 9 bases lay outside the gene matches. This CDR3 has 16 amino acids. CDR3 region: CASSLGGRNGGNEQFF. The CDR3 region has the DNA TGTGCCAGCAGTTTAGGCGGGAGGAATGGGGGCAATGAGCAGTTCTTC.

The chain employs TRBV6-6 and TRBJ2-7; possible D gene TRBD1, 6 bases. V was pared by 4 bases and J by 5 bases, with 18 bases between. This CDR3 region has 15 residues. The germline V gene has CDR1 MNHNY and CDR2 SVGAGI (reference sequence). CDR3 bases: TGTGCCAGCAGTTTAGGTGGTCGGCAGGGGAACGAGCAGTACTTC. Translating it yields CASSLGGRQGNEQYF.

The rearrangement uses TRBV5-8 and TRBJ2-1; TRBD2 matches at 9 bases. CDR1 is SGHTS and CDR2 is YDEGEE in the germline V gene. The V segment lost 4 bases and the J segment 4 bases; nucleotides outside the gene matches: 15. CDR3 length equals 18 residues. The CDR3: CASSASAFIAGAYNEQFF. The CDR3 bases are TGTGCCAGCAGCGCAAGCGCCTTTATAGCGGGGGCTTACAATGAGCAGTTCTTC.

This chain connects TRBV5-1 to TRBJ2-7; 13 bases align to TRBD2. Trimming removed 3 bases from V and 2 bases from J; junction bases left unmatched: 5. This CDR3 is built from 16 residues. Germline CDR1 is SGHRS and CDR2 is YFSETQ. CDR3 sequence (DNA): TGCGCCAGCAGCTCCGGGACTAGCGGGACAACCTACGAGCAGTACTTC. As protein: CASSSGTSGTTYEQYF. The entire variable domain, with the rest obtained from reference TRBV5-1 and TRBJ2-7, is as follows: KAGVTQTPRYLIKTRGQQVTLSCSPISGHRSVSWYQQTPGQGLQFLFEYFSETQRNKGNFPGRFSGRQFSNSRSEMNVSTLELGDSALYLCASSSGTSGTTYEQYFGPGTRLTVT.

The chain links TRBV2 to TRBJ2-5; 10 bases are a match to TRBD1. The CDR3 is 17 residues long. Germline values: CDR1 SNHLY, CDR2 FYNNEI. V dropped 4 bases and J dropped 3; count of bases not matched to a gene: 11. CDR3 nucleotides: TGTGCCAGCAGTGTTCCGACCACCGGGACAGGGGAAGAGACCCAGTACTTC. It specifies CASSVPTTGTGEETQYF. Supplemented by reference TRBV2 and TRBJ2-5, the full variable domain reads EPEVTQTPSHQVTQMGQEVILRCVPISNHLYFYWYRQILGQKVEFLVSFYNNEISEKSEIFDDQFSVERPDGSNFTLKIRSTKLEDSAMYFCASSVPTTGTGEETQYFGPGTRLLVL.

The chain carries TRBV7-6 and TRBJ2-1; D possibly corresponds to TRBD2 (5 bases). The CDR3 contains 14 residues. V was clipped by 0 bases and J by 9 bases, with 12 bases between them. The germline CDR1 and CDR2 sequences are SGHVS and FNYEAQ. The CDR3 region has the DNA TGTGCCAGCAGCTTAGCGTTACTAGGATTTGAGCAGTTCTTC. It yields the protein CASSLALLGFEQFF.

This clone has only one observation. The genes are TRBV15 and TRBJ2-7, with TRBD1 as a possible D gene (5 bases). The CDR3 is 15 amino acids. Germline V gives CDR1 LNHNV, CDR2 YYDKDF (reference sequence). Trimming cost V 0 bases and J 5 bases, with 14 bases left between them. The CDR3 loop reads CATSRDSGWENEQYF. CDR3 bases: TGTGCCACCAGCAGAGATTCAGGGTGGGAAAACGAGCAGTACTTC.

The chain links TRBV19 to TRBJ2-2, with no clear D. CDR3 length: 13 residues. Germline CDR1 is LNHDA and CDR2 is SQIVND (reference sequence). V gave up 8 bases and J gave up 3 bases, with 10 bases separating them. CDR3 sequence (DNA): TGTGCCAGTGCCACGGGTGACACCGGGGAGCTGTTTTTT. Translating it yields CASATGDTGELFF.

The chain couples TRBV14 to TRBJ2-2; D unresolved. The V gene lost 5 bases and the J gene lost 1 base, with 5 bases spanning the gap. The CDR3 has 13 residues. The germline gives CDR1 SGHDN, CDR2 FVKESK. The CDR3 loop is CASSIRNTGELFF. CDR3 nucleotide sequence: TGTGCCAGCAGCATACGGAACACCGGGGAGCTGTTTTTT.

As to this clone: Other DNA variants within this sample encode the same CDR3. The chain combines TRBV5-1 with TRBJ2-3; TRBD2 is a possible D gene (6 bases). The CDR3 spans 15 residues. The ends were cut back, 1 base at V and 0 bases at J, with 9 bases in the middle. In germline, CDR1 is SGHRS, CDR2 YFSETQ. The CDR3 sequence: CASSLRRASTDTQYF. The CDR3 bases are TGCGCCAGCAGCTTGAGGAGGGCTAGCACAGATACGCAGTATTTT.

This clone was seen a single time. This chain links TRBV29-1 with TRBJ2-1; D is tentatively TRBD1 or TRBD2 (5 bases each). The CDR3 extends over 10 amino acids. Germline CDR1 is SQVTM and CDR2 is ANQGSEA. Trimming took off 7 bases at V and 5 bases at J, with 6 bases between the two ends. The CDR3 nucleotides read TGCAGCGGGGGGAACAATGAGCAGTTCTTC. Translated: CSGGNNEQFF.

This clone was detected only once. In nucleotides, the CDR3 is TGTGCCAGCAAAAGTTTGGGGAGGAACTACGAGCAGTACTTC. Translating gives CASKSLGRNYEQYF. The chain carries TRBV28 and TRBJ2-7; possible D gene TRBD2, 6 bases. Per germline, CDR1 MDHEN and CDR2 SYDVKM. The V gene lost 7 bases and the J gene lost 3 bases, with 16 bases spanning the gap. This CDR3 is built from 14 residues. Based on the CDR3 plus reference TRBV28 and TRBJ2-7, the full variable domain is DVKVTQSSRYLVKRTGEKVFLECVQDMDHENMFWYRQDPGLGLRLIYFSYDVKMKEKGDIPEGYSVSREKKERFSLILESASTNQTSMYLCASKSLGRNYEQYFGPGTRLTVT.

This clone was seen only once. The rearrangement links TRBV2 to TRBJ2-2; possible D gene TRBD1, 5 bases. Germline values: CDR1 SNHLY, CDR2 FYNNEI. Between the trimmed V and J ends, which lost 7 bases and 0 bases, there was a span of 9 bases. The CDR3 contains 14 residues. CDR3 residues: CASKGRANTGELFF. The DNA of the CDR3 is TGTGCCAGCAAGGGCAGGGCGAACACCGGGGAGCTGTTTTTT.